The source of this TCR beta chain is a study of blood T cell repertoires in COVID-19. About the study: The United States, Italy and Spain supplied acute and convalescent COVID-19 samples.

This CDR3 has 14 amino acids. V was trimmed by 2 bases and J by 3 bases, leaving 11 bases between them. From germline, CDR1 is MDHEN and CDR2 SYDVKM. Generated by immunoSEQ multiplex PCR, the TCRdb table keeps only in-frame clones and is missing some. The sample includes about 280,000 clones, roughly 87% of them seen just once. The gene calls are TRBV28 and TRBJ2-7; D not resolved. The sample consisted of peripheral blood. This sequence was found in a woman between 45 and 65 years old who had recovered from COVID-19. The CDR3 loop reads CASSLVLAGYEQYF. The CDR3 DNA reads TGTGCCAGCAGTTTAGTTCTCGCCGGCTACGAGCAGTACTTC.